A selection of T cell receptor beta chains follows, all from one sample in a study of cytomegalovirus exposure and HLA in healthy donors. Using immunoSEQ multiplex PCR, the repertoire was profiled, and TCRdb retains in-frame clones only, with some absent. The sample carries roughly 180,000 clones, 76% recorded once. The sequenced sample consisted of PBMCs. The receptors stem from a female donor in good health and CMV-seronegative. The CDR3 runs from the conserved cysteine through the conserved F or W. D genes are given only for firm matches. Only part of the rows carry a size: once, few, many, or a class if the clone is expanded.

v_gene: TRBV28
j_gene: TRBJ2-2
d_gene: NA
abundance: NA
CDR3nt: TGTGCCAGCAGTTTGGGGCGGACGTATCGAGGAACCGGGGAGCTGTTTTTT
CDR3aa: CASSLGRTYRGTGELFF

v_gene: TRBV5-1
j_gene: TRBJ2-5
d_gene: NA
abundance: NA
CDR3nt: TGCGCCAGCAGCGCCACGACAGCACAAGAGACCCAGTACTTC
CDR3aa: CASSATTAQETQYF

v_gene: TRBV2
j_gene: TRBJ1-2
d_gene: NA
abundance: NA
CDR3nt: TGTGCCAGCAGTACCCTTGCCACAGGGCCCTATGGCTACACCTTC
CDR3aa: CASSTLATGPYGYTF

v_gene: TRBV4-2
j_gene: TRBJ1-2
d_gene: TRBD1
abundance: NA
CDR3nt: TGTGCCAGCAGCCAAGAACTTAACCGGGACAGGAACTATGGCTACACCTTC
CDR3aa: CASSQELNRDRNYGYTF

v_gene: TRBV11-2
j_gene: TRBJ1-2
d_gene: TRBD1
abundance: NA
CDR3nt: TGTGCCAGCAGCTTAGCCCCGGGACAGCCCCGGAACTATGGCTACACCTTC
CDR3aa: CASSLAPGQPRNYGYTF

v_gene: TRBV30
j_gene: TRBJ2-3
d_gene: NA
abundance: NA
CDR3nt: TGTGCCTGGACTGGGGGGGGGACACTCGATACGCAGTATTTT
CDR3aa: CAWTGGGTLDTQYF

v_gene: TRBV2
j_gene: TRBJ2-7
d_gene: NA
abundance: NA
CDR3nt: TGTGCCAGCAGGGTGACAGGGAGGAACGAGCAGTACTTC
CDR3aa: CASRVTGRNEQYF

v_gene: TRBV9
j_gene: TRBJ2-2
d_gene: TRBD1
abundance: NA
CDR3nt: TGTGCCAGCAGCGCGACAGGGCTGACCGGGGAGCTGTTTTTT
CDR3aa: CASSATGLTGELFF

v_gene: TRBV4-3
j_gene: TRBJ2-5
d_gene: TRBD2
abundance: NA
CDR3nt: TGCGCCAGCAGCCAAGGGGGCGGGAGGGCCGTGGAGACCCAGTACTTC
CDR3aa: CASSQGGGRAVETQYF

v_gene: TRBV5-6
j_gene: TRBJ1-4
d_gene: TRBD1
abundance: NA
CDR3nt: TGTGCCAGCAGCTTGGACCCACAGGGGGCGTCTAATGAAAAACTGTTTTTT
CDR3aa: CASSLDPQGASNEKLFF

v_gene: TRBV7-2
j_gene: TRBJ2-7
d_gene: TRBD2
abundance: NA
CDR3nt: TGTGCCAGCAGCCTAGGAGCGAAGGGACTAGCGGGCTCCTACGAGCAGTACTTC
CDR3aa: CASSLGAKGLAGSYEQYF

v_gene: TRBV12-5
j_gene: TRBJ2-5
d_gene: TRBD2
abundance: few
CDR3nt: TGTGCTAGTGGTTTTGGAGCGGGGGCCCAGCAAGAGACCCAGTACTTC
CDR3aa: CASGFGAGAQQETQYF

v_gene: TRBV19
j_gene: TRBJ2-7
d_gene: TRBD1
abundance: few
CDR3nt: TGTGCCAGTAGTATCGGGACAGATCTATTGGGCGAGCAGTACTTC
CDR3aa: CASSIGTDLLGEQYF

v_gene: TRBV7-7
j_gene: TRBJ2-1
d_gene: TRBD2
abundance: NA
CDR3nt: TGTGCTAGCAGCCCTAGCGGGGGGGCGAATGAGCAGTTCTTC
CDR3aa: CASSPSGGANEQFF

v_gene: TRBV28
j_gene: TRBJ2-1
d_gene: TRBD2
abundance: NA
CDR3nt: TGTGCCAGCAAGACTAGCGGCGACAATGAGCAGTTCTTC
CDR3aa: CASKTSGDNEQFF

v_gene: TRBV7-3
j_gene: TRBJ2-3
d_gene: TRBD2
abundance: NA
CDR3nt: TGTGCCAGCAGTTTGAACCCCGGGACTAGCGGGGATACGCAGTATTTT
CDR3aa: CASSLNPGTSGDTQYF

v_gene: TRBV5-1
j_gene: TRBJ2-5
d_gene: NA
abundance: NA
CDR3nt: TGCGCCAGCAGCCTACCCGGGGGACAAGAGACCCAGTACTTC
CDR3aa: CASSLPGGQETQYF

v_gene: TRBV5-8
j_gene: TRBJ2-7
d_gene: TRBD2
abundance: NA
CDR3nt: TGTGCCAGCAGCTTCTCGGGACTAGCTCAATACGAGCAGTACTTC
CDR3aa: CASSFSGLAQYEQYF

v_gene: TRBV7-2
j_gene: TRBJ2-7
d_gene: TRBD2
abundance: NA
CDR3nt: TGTGCCAGCAGCTTAAATAGCGGGAGCCCCGAGCAGTACTTC
CDR3aa: CASSLNSGSPEQYF

v_gene: TRBV18
j_gene: TRBJ1-6
d_gene: NA
abundance: few
CDR3nt: TGTGCCAGCGTGGGACTTTATAATTCACCCCTCCACTTT
CDR3aa: CASVGLYNSPLHF

v_gene: TRBV15
j_gene: TRBJ1-2
d_gene: NA
abundance: NA
CDR3nt: TGTGCCACCAGCAGAGATAGAAAAGGGGTTAGCTACACCTTC
CDR3aa: CATSRDRKGVSYTF

v_gene: TRBV19
j_gene: TRBJ2-1
d_gene: TRBD2
abundance: NA
CDR3nt: TGTGCCAGTGCCCTAGCGGGGGGATACTACAATGAGCAGTTCTTC
CDR3aa: CASALAGGYYNEQFF

v_gene: TRBV6-6
j_gene: TRBJ2-7
d_gene: NA
abundance: NA
CDR3nt: TGTGCCAGCAGTTACTCCGTTTTCGCCACCAGCTACGAGCAGTACTTC
CDR3aa: CASSYSVFATSYEQYF

v_gene: TRBV7-3
j_gene: TRBJ1-1
d_gene: TRBD1
abundance: NA
CDR3nt: TGTGCCAGCAGCTTATCTACCAGGGGGAGAAACACTGAAGCTTTCTTT
CDR3aa: CASSLSTRGRNTEAFF

v_gene: TRBV6-5
j_gene: TRBJ1-5
d_gene: NA
abundance: NA
CDR3nt: TGTGCCAGCAGTCGGGATAGCAATCAGCCCCAGCATTTT
CDR3aa: CASSRDSNQPQHF

v_gene: TRBV4-2
j_gene: TRBJ1-1
d_gene: TRBD1
abundance: NA
CDR3nt: TGTGCCAGCAGCCAACTATCAGGGGGAAGAAATCGGAACACTGAAGCTTTCTTT
CDR3aa: CASSQLSGGRNRNTEAFF

v_gene: TRBV28
j_gene: TRBJ1-1
d_gene: NA
abundance: NA
CDR3nt: TGTGCCAGCAGTTCCCCTTCCCCGGGGGGGGGTGAAGCTTTCTTT
CDR3aa: CASSSPSPGGGEAFF

v_gene: TRBV18
j_gene: TRBJ2-7
d_gene: TRBD1
abundance: NA
CDR3nt: TGTGCCAGCTCACCATCTGCCCCCCAGACAGGGGGGGAGCAGTACTTC
CDR3aa: CASSPSAPQTGGEQYF

v_gene: TRBV18
j_gene: TRBJ2-4
d_gene: NA
abundance: NA
CDR3nt: TGTGCCAGCTCATTTCAGGGGACCGCCAAAAACATTCAGTACTTC
CDR3aa: CASSFQGTAKNIQYF

v_gene: TRBV6-5
j_gene: TRBJ2-1
d_gene: TRBD2
abundance: NA
CDR3nt: TGTGCCAGCAGTAGCGGGGGGGAAGATTACAATGAGCAGTTCTTC
CDR3aa: CASSSGGEDYNEQFF

v_gene: TRBV11-1
j_gene: TRBJ2-7
d_gene: NA
abundance: NA
CDR3nt: TGTGCCAGCAGCTTAGAAATTCGGTACGAGCAGTACTTC
CDR3aa: CASSLEIRYEQYF

v_gene: TRBV10-3
j_gene: TRBJ2-7
d_gene: TRBD1
abundance: few
CDR3nt: TGTGCCATCAGAGGACAGGGGGGGTTTAACGAGCAGTACTTC
CDR3aa: CAIRGQGGFNEQYF

v_gene: TRBV7-2
j_gene: TRBJ1-2
d_gene: TRBD1
abundance: few
CDR3nt: TGTGCCAGCAGCTACGAACAGGGGAGATATGGCTACACCTTC
CDR3aa: CASSYEQGRYGYTF

v_gene: TRBV18
j_gene: TRBJ2-7
d_gene: NA
abundance: NA
CDR3nt: TGTGCCAGCTCACCAAATCGAGTAGGGGACTACGAGCAGTACTTC
CDR3aa: CASSPNRVGDYEQYF

v_gene: TRBV5-1
j_gene: TRBJ2-7
d_gene: TRBD1
abundance: NA
CDR3nt: TGCGCCAGCAGCCCTGGGACAGGCCCCTACGAGCAGTACTTC
CDR3aa: CASSPGTGPYEQYF

v_gene: TRBV19
j_gene: TRBJ2-7
d_gene: TRBD1
abundance: once
CDR3nt: TGTGCCAGTAGTAATCCGGGACAGGGGGCGAATGAGCAGTACTTC
CDR3aa: CASSNPGQGANEQYF

v_gene: TRBV21-1
j_gene: TRBJ2-3
d_gene: NA
abundance: NA
CDR3nt: TGTGCCAGCTTGGTCCATCTGGATCGGTGGAGTACGCAGTATTTT
CDR3aa: CASLVHLDRWSTQYF

v_gene: TRBV7-2
j_gene: TRBJ2-4
d_gene: NA
abundance: NA
CDR3nt: TGTGCCAGCTCCCCCTCCAACAGTCAGTACTTC
CDR3aa: CASSPSNSQYF

v_gene: TRBV2
j_gene: TRBJ1-1
d_gene: NA
abundance: NA
CDR3nt: TGTGCCAGCAGTGAAGGTACAGCTTCCACTGAAGCTTTCTTT
CDR3aa: CASSEGTASTEAFF

v_gene: TRBV30
j_gene: TRBJ2-6
d_gene: NA
abundance: once
CDR3nt: TGTGCCTGGATGAGGAGCGCGTCTGGGGCCAACGGCCTGACTTTC
CDR3aa: CAWMRSASGANGLTF

v_gene: TRBV18
j_gene: TRBJ2-6
d_gene: NA
abundance: NA
CDR3nt: TGTGCCAGCTCACCATCTGGGGCCAACGGCCTGACTTTC
CDR3aa: CASSPSGANGLTF

v_gene: TRBV7-2
j_gene: TRBJ1-6
d_gene: NA
abundance: few
CDR3nt: TGTGCCAGCACCATGGGGGAGCTGGACAGCTATAATTCACCCCTCCACTTT
CDR3aa: CASTMGELDSYNSPLHF

v_gene: TRBV5-1
j_gene: TRBJ2-7
d_gene: NA
abundance: few
CDR3nt: TGCGCCAGCAAGGTGACTAGTGGGTTTTCCTACGAGCAGTACTTC
CDR3aa: CASKVTSGFSYEQYF

v_gene: TRBV7-6
j_gene: TRBJ2-1
d_gene: TRBD1
abundance: NA
CDR3nt: TGTGCCAGCAGCTTTGGACAGGGGATTTACAATGAGCAGTTCTTC
CDR3aa: CASSFGQGIYNEQFF

v_gene: TRBV4-1
j_gene: TRBJ2-2
d_gene: NA
abundance: NA
CDR3nt: TGCGCCAGCAGCCCCCCTGGTAGCGGGAACACCGGGGAGCTGTTTTTT
CDR3aa: CASSPPGSGNTGELFF

v_gene: TRBV7-2
j_gene: TRBJ1-5
d_gene: NA
abundance: NA
CDR3nt: TGTGCCAGCAGCTTACAGGGCGGTCAGCCCCAGCATTTT
CDR3aa: CASSLQGGQPQHF

v_gene: TRBV19
j_gene: TRBJ2-7
d_gene: TRBD2
abundance: NA
CDR3nt: TGTGCCAGTAGCCCCAGAGCGGGGGGGTACGAGCAGTACTTC
CDR3aa: CASSPRAGGYEQYF

v_gene: TRBV5-1
j_gene: TRBJ1-4
d_gene: NA
abundance: NA
CDR3nt: TGCGCCAGCAGCCACGGGACTTCAACTAATGAAAAACTGTTTTTT
CDR3aa: CASSHGTSTNEKLFF

v_gene: TRBV6-5
j_gene: TRBJ2-5
d_gene: NA
abundance: once
CDR3nt: TGTGCCAGCAGTTACTGGGGGCGCCAAGAGACCCAGTACTTC
CDR3aa: CASSYWGRQETQYF

v_gene: TRBV5-1
j_gene: TRBJ2-3
d_gene: TRBD1
abundance: NA
CDR3nt: TGCGCCTCCAAAGGGGGCCGTCCAGTAGATACGCAGTATTTT
CDR3aa: CASKGGRPVDTQYF

v_gene: TRBV18
j_gene: TRBJ2-7
d_gene: TRBD1
abundance: NA
CDR3nt: TGTGCCAGCTCACCACTTACGGGACAGGGTTCCTACGAGCAGTACTTC
CDR3aa: CASSPLTGQGSYEQYF

v_gene: TRBV7-8
j_gene: TRBJ2-1
d_gene: TRBD1
abundance: once
CDR3nt: TGTGCCAGCAGCCCGACATCGTACAGGGGTGAGCAGTTCTTC
CDR3aa: CASSPTSYRGEQFF

v_gene: TRBV23-1
j_gene: TRBJ2-3
d_gene: TRBD1
abundance: NA
CDR3nt: TGCGCCAGCGCAGACAGGGCAAAATCTAGCACAGATACGCAGTATTTT
CDR3aa: CASADRAKSSTDTQYF

v_gene: TRBV6-1
j_gene: TRBJ1-5
d_gene: NA
abundance: NA
CDR3nt: TGTGCCAGCAGTCCCACTCCCGGGGGAGGACAGCCCCAGCATTTT
CDR3aa: CASSPTPGGGQPQHF

v_gene: TRBV30
j_gene: TRBJ1-5
d_gene: NA
abundance: NA
CDR3nt: TGTGCCTGGAGCGGTAGCAATCAGCCCCAGCATTTT
CDR3aa: CAWSGSNQPQHF

v_gene: TRBV7-9
j_gene: TRBJ1-2
d_gene: TRBD1
abundance: NA
CDR3nt: TGTGCCAGCAGCCCTACTGACTTACTCCGGGACAGGGATGACGGCTACACCTTC
CDR3aa: CASSPTDLLRDRDDGYTF